This T cell receptor (beta chain) derives from a study of cytomegalovirus exposure and HLA in healthy donors. A multiplex PCR was run with 60 Vbeta primers and 13 Jbeta primers. Authors' analysis steps: The authors later counted roughly 77 million unique TCR beta chains, 9 million to 14 million of them shared. Clones were read by immunoSEQ multiplex PCR, and TCRdb kept only the in-frame ones, dropping some. That table gives V, J and clone size, and the DNA gave D and trimming. The data contain approximately 80,000 clones, over 70% of them seen just once; the ten biggest clones take up about a fifth. This clonotype originated in a man aged 25-40 years in good health and CMV-seropositive. Material for sequencing was PBMCs.

CDR3: CASRGPYEQFF. CDR3 DNA: TGTGCCAGCAGGGGCCCCTATGAGCAGTTCTTC. The chain carries TRBV25-1 and TRBJ2-1; D unclear. There are 11 residues in the CDR3. CDR1 MGHDK and CDR2 SYGVNS come from the germline V gene. V was clipped by 6 bases and J by 8 bases, with 8 bases between them.